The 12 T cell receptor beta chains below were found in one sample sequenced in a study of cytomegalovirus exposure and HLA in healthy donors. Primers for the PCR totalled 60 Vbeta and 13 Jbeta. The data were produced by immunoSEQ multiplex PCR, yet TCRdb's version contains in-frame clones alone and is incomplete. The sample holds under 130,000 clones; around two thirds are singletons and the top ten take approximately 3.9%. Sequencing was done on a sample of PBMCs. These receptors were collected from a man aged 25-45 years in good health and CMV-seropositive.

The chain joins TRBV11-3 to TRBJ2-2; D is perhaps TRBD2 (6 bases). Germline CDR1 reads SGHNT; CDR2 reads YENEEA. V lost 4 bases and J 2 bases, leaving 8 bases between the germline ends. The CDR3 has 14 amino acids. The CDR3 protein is CASSSGTNTGELFF. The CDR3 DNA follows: TGTGCCAGCAGCTCCGGGACTAACACCGGGGAGCTGTTTTTT.

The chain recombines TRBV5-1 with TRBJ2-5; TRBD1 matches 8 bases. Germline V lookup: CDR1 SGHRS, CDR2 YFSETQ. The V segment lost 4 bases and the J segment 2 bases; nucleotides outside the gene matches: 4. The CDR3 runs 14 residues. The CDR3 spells CASSPTGVQETQYF. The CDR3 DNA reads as TGCGCCAGCAGCCCGACAGGGGTGCAAGAGACCCAGTACTTC.

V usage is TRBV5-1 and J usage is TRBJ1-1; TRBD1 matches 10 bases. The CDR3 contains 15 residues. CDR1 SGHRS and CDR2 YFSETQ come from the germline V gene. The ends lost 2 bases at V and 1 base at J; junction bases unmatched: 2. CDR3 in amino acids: CASSLRQGANTEAFF. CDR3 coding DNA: TGCGCCAGCAGCTTACGACAGGGGGCGAACACTGAAGCTTTCTTT.

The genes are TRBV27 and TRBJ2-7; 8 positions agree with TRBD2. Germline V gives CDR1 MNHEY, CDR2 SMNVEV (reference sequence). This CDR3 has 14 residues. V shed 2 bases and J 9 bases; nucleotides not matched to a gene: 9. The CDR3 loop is CASSLAGGPDRQYF. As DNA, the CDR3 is TGTGCCAGCAGTTTAGCGGGGGGCCCCGATCGGCAGTACTTC.

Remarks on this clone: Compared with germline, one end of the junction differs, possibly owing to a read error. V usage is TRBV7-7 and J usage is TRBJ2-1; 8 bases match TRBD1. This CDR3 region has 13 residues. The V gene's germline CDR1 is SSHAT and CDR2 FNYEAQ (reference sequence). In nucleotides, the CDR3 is TGTGCTAGCAGCGGACAGGGCCACAATGAGCAGTTCTTC. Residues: CASSGQGHNEQFF.

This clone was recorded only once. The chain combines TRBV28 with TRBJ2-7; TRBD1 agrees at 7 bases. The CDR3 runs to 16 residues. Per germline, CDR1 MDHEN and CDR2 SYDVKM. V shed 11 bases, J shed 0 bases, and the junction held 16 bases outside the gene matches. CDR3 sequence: CASFGTPGTASYEQYF. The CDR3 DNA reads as TGTGCCTCCTTTGGGACACCGGGGACAGCCTCCTACGAGCAGTACTTC. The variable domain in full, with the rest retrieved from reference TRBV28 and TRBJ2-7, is DVKVTQSSRYLVKRTGEKVFLECVQDMDHENMFWYRQDPGLGLRLIYFSYDVKMKEKGDIPEGYSVSREKKERFSLILESASTNQTSMYLCASFGTPGTASYEQYFGPGTRLTVT.

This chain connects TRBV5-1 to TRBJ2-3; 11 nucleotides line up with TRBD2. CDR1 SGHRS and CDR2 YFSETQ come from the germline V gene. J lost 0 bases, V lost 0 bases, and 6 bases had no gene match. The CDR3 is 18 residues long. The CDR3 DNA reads TGCGCCAGCAGCTTGGGGGCTAGCGGGGGGCTGAGCACAGATACGCAGTATTTT. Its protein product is CASSLGASGGLSTDTQYF.

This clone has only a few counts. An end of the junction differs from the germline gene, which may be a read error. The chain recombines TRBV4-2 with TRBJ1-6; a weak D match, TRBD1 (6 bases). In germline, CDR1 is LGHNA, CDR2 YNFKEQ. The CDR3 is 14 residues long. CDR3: CASSQLTGNSPLHF. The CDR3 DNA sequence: TGTGCCAGCAGCCAACTTACAGGGAATTCGCCCCTCCACTTT.

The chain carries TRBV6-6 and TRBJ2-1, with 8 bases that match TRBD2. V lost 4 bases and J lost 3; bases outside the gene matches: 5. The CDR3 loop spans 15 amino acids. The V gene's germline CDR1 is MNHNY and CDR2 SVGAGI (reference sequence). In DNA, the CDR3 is TGTGCCAGCAGTTTTTTAGCGGGGAGCTACAATGAGCAGTTCTTC. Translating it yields CASSFLAGSYNEQFF.

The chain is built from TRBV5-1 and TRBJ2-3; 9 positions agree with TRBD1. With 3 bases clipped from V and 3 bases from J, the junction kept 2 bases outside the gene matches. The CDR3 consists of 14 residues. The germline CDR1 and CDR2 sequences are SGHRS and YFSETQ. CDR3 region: CASSSDRGTDTQYF. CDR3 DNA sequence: TGCGCCAGCAGCTCGGACAGGGGAACAGATACGCAGTATTTT.

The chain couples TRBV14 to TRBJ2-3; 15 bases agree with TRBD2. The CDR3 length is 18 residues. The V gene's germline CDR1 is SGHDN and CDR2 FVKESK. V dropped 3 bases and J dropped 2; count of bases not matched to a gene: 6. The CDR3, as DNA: TGTGCCAGCAGCCACTGGACTAGCGGGGGGGCGGTCACAGATACGCAGTATTTT. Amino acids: CASSHWTSGGAVTDTQYF.

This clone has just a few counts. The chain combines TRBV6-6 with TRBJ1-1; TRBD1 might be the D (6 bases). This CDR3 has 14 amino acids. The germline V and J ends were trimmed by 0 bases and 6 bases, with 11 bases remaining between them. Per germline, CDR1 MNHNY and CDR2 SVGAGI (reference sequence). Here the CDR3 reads CASSYSSGAAEAFF. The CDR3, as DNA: TGTGCCAGCAGTTACTCATCAGGGGCGGCTGAAGCTTTCTTT.